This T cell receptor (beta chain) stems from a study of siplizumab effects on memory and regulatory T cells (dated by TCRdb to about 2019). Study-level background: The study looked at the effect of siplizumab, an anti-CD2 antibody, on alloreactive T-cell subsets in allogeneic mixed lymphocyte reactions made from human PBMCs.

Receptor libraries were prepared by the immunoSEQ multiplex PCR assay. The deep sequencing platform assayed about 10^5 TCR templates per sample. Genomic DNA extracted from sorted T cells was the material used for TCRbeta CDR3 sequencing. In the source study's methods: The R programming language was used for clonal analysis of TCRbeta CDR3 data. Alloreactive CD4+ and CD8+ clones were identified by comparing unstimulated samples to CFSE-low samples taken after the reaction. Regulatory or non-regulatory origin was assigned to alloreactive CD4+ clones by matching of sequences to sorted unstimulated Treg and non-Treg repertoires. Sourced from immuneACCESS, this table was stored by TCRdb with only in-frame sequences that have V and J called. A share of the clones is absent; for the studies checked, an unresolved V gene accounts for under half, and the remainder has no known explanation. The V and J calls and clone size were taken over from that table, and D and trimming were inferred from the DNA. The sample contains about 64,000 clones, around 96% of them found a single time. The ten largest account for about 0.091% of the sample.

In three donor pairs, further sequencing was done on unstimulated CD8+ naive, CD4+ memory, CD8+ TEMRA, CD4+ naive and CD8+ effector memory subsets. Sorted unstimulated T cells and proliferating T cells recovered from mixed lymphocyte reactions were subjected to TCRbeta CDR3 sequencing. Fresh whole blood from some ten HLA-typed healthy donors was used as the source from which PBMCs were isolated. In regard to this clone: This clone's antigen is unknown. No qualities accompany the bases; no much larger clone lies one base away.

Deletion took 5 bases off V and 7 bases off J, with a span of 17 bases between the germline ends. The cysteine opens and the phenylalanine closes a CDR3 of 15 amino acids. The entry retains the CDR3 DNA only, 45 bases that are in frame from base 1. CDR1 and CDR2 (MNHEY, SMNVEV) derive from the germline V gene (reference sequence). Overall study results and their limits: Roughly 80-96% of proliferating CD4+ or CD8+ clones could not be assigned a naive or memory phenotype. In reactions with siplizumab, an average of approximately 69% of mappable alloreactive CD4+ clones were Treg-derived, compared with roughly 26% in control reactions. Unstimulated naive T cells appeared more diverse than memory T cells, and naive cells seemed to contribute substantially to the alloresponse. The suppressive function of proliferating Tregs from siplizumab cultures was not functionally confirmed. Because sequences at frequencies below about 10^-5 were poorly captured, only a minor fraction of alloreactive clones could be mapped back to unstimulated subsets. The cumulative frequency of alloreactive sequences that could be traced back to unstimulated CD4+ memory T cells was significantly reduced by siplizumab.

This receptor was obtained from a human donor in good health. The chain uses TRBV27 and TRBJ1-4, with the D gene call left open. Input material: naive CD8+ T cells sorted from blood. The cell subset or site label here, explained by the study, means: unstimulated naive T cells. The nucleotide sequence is TGTGCCAGCAGTCCCTTAAGTGGGGTTAGTGAAAAACTGTTTTTT. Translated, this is CASSPLSGVSEKLFF.